The 12 T cell receptor beta chains below come from one sample, sequenced in a study of T cells in localized non-small cell lung cancer (dated by TCRdb to 2018 to 2021). The library relied on the immunoSEQ multiplex PCR assay. TCRdb limited this immuneACCESS table to in-frame rearrangements with V and J called. A share of clones is missing; checked studies link under half to unresolved V genes, and the rest is unexplained. This sample lists approximately 81,000 clones; around 90% were detected once. More than 20% of the sample comes from the top ten. This sample comprised peripheral blood, obtained before any cancer treatment. All receptors come from a woman aged 35-70 years with stage I squamous cell lung carcinoma.

With regard to this clone: The same CDR3 is also encoded by other DNA sequences in this sample. The chain carries TRBV5-4 and TRBJ1-4; D uncertain. The germline V and J ends were trimmed by 4 bases and 5 bases, with 3 bases remaining between them. The CDR3 has 11 amino acids. Per the germline V gene, CDR1 is SGHNT and CDR2 is YYREEE (reference sequence). The CDR3 protein is CASSKNEKLFF. CDR3 DNA sequence: TGTGCCAGCAGCAAAAATGAAAAACTGTTTTTT.

The gene calls are TRBV5-1 and TRBJ2-7; D may be TRBD2 (5 bases). CDR1 and CDR2 from the germline V gene are SGHRS and YFSETQ. V shed 4 bases and J shed 2 bases, with 10 bases lying between them. The CDR3 is 13 amino acids. The CDR3 protein is CASSGWETYEQYF. CDR3 in DNA: TGCGCCAGCAGCGGCTGGGAGACCTACGAGCAGTACTTC.

The chain couples TRBV5-4 to TRBJ2-6; 7 bases are a match to TRBD1. Unmatched junction bases numbered 10, after V lost 4 bases and J lost 0 bases. This CDR3 is 18 amino acids long. CDR1 is SGHNT, CDR2 YYREEE, per germline (reference sequence). The CDR3 DNA reads TGTGCCAGCAGCCACCACACGACAGGGACCTCTGGGGCCAACGTCCTGACTTTC. This gives the protein CASSHHTTGTSGANVLTF.

V gene TRBV29-1 combines with J gene TRBJ1-2; D is possibly TRBD1 (6 bases). The V gene lost 7 bases and the J gene lost 6 bases, with 18 bases spanning the gap. Per the germline V gene, CDR1 is SQVTM and CDR2 is ANQGSEA. The CDR3 sequence is 13 residues long. CDR3 DNA sequence: TGCAGCGCCCTCGGCCCCGGGGGCCATGGCTACACCTTC. It yields the protein CSALGPGGHGYTF.

The chain links TRBV19 to TRBJ2-7; 8 bases line up with TRBD1. V lost 7 bases to trimming and J lost 0 bases; unmatched junction nucleotides: 8. This CDR3 is 15 amino acids long. The germline gives CDR1 LNHDA, CDR2 SQIVND (reference sequence). The CDR3 bases are TGTGCCAGTAAGAGATCGGGACAGGCCTCCTACGAGCAGTACTTC. Translation gives CASKRSGQASYEQYF.

The CDR3 region has the DNA TGTGCCAGCAGGAAAGATTGGGGCCGGAATCAGCCCCAGCATTTT. Protein product: CASRKDWGRNQPQHF. The V and J genes are TRBV28 and TRBJ1-5; a weak D match, TRBD1 (5 bases). Germline loops: CDR1 MDHEN, CDR2 SYDVKM. Between the trimmed V and J ends, which lost 6 bases and 4 bases, there was a span of 16 bases. CDR3 size: 15 residues. Variable domain in full (rest from reference TRBV28 and TRBJ1-5): DVKVTQSSRYLVKRTGEKVFLECVQDMDHENMFWYRQDPGLGLRLIYFSYDVKMKEKGDIPEGYSVSREKKERFSLILESASTNQTSMYLCASRKDWGRNQPQHFGDGTRLSIL.

The V gene is TRBV5-8, the J gene TRBJ1-1; D not resolved. Germline lookup yields CDR1 SGHTS and CDR2 YDEGEE. With 2 bases removed from V and 7 bases from J, the gap between germline ends came to 9 bases. CDR3 size: 12 residues. The CDR3 is CASSLTYYEAFF. CDR3 sequence (DNA): TGTGCCAGCAGCTTAACATATTATGAAGCTTTCTTT.

J is TRBJ1-6 and V is TRBV30, with D possibly matching TRBD1 (5 bases). This CDR3 has 16 amino acids. Germline-derived CDR1 and CDR2 are GTSNPN and SVGIG (reference sequence). The V end lost 3 bases, the J end lost 5 bases, and 17 bases lay between the germline ends. The CDR3 bases are TGTGCCTGGAGATCCACCGGGCGGGGCCATAATTCACCCCTCCACTTT. Its protein is CAWRSTGRGHNSPLHF.

The CDR3 is CASSPRPGTGYGYTF. The DNA for the CDR3 is TGTGCCAGCAGCCCCCGCCCCGGGACGGGTTATGGCTACACCTTC. The rearrangement links TRBV7-3 to TRBJ1-2; the D gene is possibly TRBD1 (5 bases). Between the trimmed V and J ends, which lost 5 bases and 5 bases, there was a span of 18 bases. CDR1 is SGHTA and CDR2 is FQGTGA in the germline V gene. The length of the CDR3 is 15 residues.

As concerns this clone: Other DNA sequences in the same sample also yield this CDR3. This chain uses TRBV30 with TRBJ2-5; D tentatively reads TRBD1 or TRBD2 (5 bases each). CDR1 and CDR2 (germline): GTSNPN, SVGIG (reference sequence). The V end was cut by 0 bases, the J end by 1 base, with 12 bases between. The CDR3 extends over 15 amino acids. CDR3 bases: TGTGCCTGGAGTGTCGGGACCGGGCCCCAAGAGACCCAGTACTTC. Translation: CAWSVGTGPQETQYF.

The chain recombines TRBV7-9 with TRBJ1-2; D gene unclear. This CDR3 contains 15 residues. The germline V and J ends were trimmed by 2 bases and 4 bases, with 14 bases remaining between them. Germline V lookup: CDR1 SEHNR, CDR2 FQNEAQ (reference sequence). This chain's CDR3 is CASSLSAAVPYGYTF. CDR3 sequence (DNA): TGTGCCAGCAGCTTATCGGCTGCAGTCCCCTATGGCTACACCTTC.

The gene calls are TRBV10-3 and TRBJ2-7; a weak D match, TRBD1 (5 bases). The CDR3 loop spans 13 amino acids. V was pared by 2 bases and J by 3 bases, with 8 bases between. Germline CDR1 ENHRY, CDR2 SYGVKD. As DNA, the CDR3 is TGTGCCATCAGTGAGGGCAGGGTCTACGAGCAGTACTTC. It encodes CAISEGRVYEQYF.